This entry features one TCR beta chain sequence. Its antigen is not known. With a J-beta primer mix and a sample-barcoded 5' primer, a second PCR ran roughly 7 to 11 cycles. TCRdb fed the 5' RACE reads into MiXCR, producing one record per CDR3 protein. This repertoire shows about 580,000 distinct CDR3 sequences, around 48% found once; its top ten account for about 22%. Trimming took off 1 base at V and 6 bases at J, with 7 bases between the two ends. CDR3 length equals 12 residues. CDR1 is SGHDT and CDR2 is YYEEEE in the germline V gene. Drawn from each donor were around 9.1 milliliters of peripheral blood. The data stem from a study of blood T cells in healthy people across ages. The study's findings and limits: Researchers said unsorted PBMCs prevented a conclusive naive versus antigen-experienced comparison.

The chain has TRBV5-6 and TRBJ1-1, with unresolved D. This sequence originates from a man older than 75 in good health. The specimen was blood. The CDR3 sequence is CASSLLNSEAFF. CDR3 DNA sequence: TGTGCCAGCAGCTTGCTCAACTCTGAAGCTTTCTTT.